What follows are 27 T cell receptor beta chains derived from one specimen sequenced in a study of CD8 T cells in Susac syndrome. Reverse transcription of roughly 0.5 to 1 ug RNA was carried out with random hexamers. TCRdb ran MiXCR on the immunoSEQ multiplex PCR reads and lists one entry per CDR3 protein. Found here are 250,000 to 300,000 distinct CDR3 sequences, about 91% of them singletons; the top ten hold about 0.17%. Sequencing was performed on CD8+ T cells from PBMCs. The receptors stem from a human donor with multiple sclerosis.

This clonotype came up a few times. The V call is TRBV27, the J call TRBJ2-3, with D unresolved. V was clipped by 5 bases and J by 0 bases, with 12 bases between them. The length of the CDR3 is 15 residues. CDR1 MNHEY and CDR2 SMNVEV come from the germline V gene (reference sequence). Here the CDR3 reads CASSPSSSSTDTQYF. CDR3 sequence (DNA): TGTGCCAGCAGTCCGTCATCTTCTAGCACAGATACGCAGTATTTT.

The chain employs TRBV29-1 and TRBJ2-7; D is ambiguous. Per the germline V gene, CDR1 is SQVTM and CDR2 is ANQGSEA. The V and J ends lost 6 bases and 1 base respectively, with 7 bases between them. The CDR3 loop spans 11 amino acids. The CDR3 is CSVLTSYEQYF. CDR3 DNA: TGCAGCGTACTAACGTCCTACGAGCAGTACTTC.

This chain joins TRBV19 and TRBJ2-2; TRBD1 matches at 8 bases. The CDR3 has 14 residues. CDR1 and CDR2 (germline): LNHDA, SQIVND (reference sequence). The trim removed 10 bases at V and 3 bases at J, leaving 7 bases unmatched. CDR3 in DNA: TGTGCCACCAAGACAGGGGCAGACACCGGGGAGCTGTTTTTT. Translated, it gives CATKTGADTGELFF. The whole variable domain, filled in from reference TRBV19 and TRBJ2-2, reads DGGITQSPKYLFRKEGQNVTLSCEQNLNHDAMYWYRQDPGQGLRLIYYSQIVNDFQKGDIAEGYSVSREKKESFPLTVTSAQKNPTAFYLCATKTGADTGELFFGEGSRLTVL.

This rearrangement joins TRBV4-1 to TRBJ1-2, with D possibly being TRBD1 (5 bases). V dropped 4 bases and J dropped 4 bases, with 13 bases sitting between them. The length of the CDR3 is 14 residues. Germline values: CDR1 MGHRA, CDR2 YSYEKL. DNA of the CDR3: TGCGCCAGCAGCCCAACCCAACAGGCCTATGGCTACACCTTC. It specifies CASSPTQQAYGYTF.

The CDR3 loop is CASSLSVNQPQHF. The DNA of the CDR3 is TGTGCCAGCAGTTTATCCGTCAATCAGCCCCAGCATTTT. This chain links TRBV27 with TRBJ1-5; no firm D call. Trimming pared 0 bases from V and 3 bases from J, leaving 3 bases between. Germline V CDR1 and CDR2: MNHEY, SMNVEV (reference sequence). The CDR3 spans 13 residues.

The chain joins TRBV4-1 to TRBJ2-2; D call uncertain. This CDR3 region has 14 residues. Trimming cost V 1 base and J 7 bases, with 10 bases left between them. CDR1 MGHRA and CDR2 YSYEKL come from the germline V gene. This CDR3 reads CASSQGLGHGELFF. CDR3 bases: TGCGCCAGCAGCCAAGGACTGGGCCACGGGGAGCTGTTTTTT.

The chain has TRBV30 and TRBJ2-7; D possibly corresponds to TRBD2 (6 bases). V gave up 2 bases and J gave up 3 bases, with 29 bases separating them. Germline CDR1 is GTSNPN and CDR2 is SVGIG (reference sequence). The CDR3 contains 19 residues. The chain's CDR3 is CAWSPRAGSNTGGGYEQYF. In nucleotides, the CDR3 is TGTGCCTGGAGTCCGCGGGCAGGTAGTAATACCGGGGGTGGCTACGAGCAGTACTTC. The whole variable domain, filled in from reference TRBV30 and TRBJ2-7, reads SQTIHQWPATLVQPVGSPLSLECTVEGTSNPNLYWYRQAAGRGLQLLFYSVGIGQISSEVPQNLSASRPQDRQFILSSKKLLLSDSGFYLCAWSPRAGSNTGGGYEQYFGPGTRLTVT.

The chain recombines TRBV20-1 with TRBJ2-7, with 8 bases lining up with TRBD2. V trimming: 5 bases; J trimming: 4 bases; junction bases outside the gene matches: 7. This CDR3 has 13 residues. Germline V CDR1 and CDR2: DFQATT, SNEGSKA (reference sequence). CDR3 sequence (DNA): TGCAGTGCTGCCGGGACTAGATTATACGAGCAGTACTTC. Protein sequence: CSAAGTRLYEQYF.

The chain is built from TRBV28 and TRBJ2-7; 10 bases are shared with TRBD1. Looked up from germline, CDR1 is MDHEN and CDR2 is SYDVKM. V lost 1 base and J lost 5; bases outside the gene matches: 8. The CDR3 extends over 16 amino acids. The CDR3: CASSLFAGTGVNEQYF. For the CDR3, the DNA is TGTGCCAGCAGTTTATTCGCTGGGACAGGGGTAAACGAGCAGTACTTC.

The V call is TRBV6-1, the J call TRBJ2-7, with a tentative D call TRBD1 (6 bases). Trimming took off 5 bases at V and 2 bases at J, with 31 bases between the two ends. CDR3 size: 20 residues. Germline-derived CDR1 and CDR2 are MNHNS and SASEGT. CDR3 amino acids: CASSQTGSTSWGPLAYEQYF. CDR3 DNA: TGTGCCAGCAGTCAAACAGGGTCGACGTCTTGGGGCCCATTGGCCTACGAGCAGTACTTC.

DNA for the CDR3: TGTGCCAGCGGAGGCGGCAGGGAAGCTTTCTTT. Amino acid sequence: CASGGGREAFF. The rearrangement uses TRBV6-6 and TRBJ1-1, with D unclear. The germline CDR1 and CDR2 sequences are MNHNY and SVGAGI (reference sequence). This CDR3 has 11 amino acids. V lost 8 bases, J lost 8 bases, and 12 bases lay in between.

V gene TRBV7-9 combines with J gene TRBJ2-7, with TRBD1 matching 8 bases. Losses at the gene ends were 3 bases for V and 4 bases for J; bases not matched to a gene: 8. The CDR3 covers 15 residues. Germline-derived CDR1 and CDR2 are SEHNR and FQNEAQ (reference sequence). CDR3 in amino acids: CASSFFTGGLYEQYF. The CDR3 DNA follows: TGTGCCAGCAGCTTCTTCACAGGGGGTCTGTACGAGCAGTACTTC.

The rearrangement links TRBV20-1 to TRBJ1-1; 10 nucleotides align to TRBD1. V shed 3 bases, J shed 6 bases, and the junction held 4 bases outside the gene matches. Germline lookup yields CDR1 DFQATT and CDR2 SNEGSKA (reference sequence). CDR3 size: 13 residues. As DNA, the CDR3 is TGCAGTGCTAGTCCCGGACAGGGGGCTGAAGCTTTCTTT. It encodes CSASPGQGAEAFF.

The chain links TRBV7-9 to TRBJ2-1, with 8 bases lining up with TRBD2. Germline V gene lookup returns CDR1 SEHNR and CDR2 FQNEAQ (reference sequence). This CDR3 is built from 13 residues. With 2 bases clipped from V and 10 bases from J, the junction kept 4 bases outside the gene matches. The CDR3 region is CASSLSASGEQFF. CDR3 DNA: TGTGCCAGCAGCTTATCGGCTAGCGGGGAGCAGTTCTTC. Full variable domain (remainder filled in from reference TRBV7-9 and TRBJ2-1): DTGVSQNPRHKITKRGQNVTFRCDPISEHNRLYWYRQTLGQGPEFLTYFQNEAQLEKSRLLSDRFSAERPKGSFSTLEIQRTEQGDSAMYLCASSLSASGEQFFGPGTRLTVL.

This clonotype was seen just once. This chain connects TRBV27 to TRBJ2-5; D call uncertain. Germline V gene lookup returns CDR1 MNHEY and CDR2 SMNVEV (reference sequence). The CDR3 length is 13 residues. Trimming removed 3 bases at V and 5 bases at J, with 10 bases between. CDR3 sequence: CASSFGPEETQYF. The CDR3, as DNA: TGTGCCAGCAGTTTCGGGCCAGAGGAGACCCAGTACTTC.

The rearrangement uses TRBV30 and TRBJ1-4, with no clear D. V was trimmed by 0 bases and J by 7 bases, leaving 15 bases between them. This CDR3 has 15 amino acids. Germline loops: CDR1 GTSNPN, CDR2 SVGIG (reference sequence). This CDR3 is CAWSVHAGPSEKLFF. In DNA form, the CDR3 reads TGTGCCTGGAGTGTACACGCCGGCCCTAGTGAAAAACTGTTTTTT.

For the CDR3, the DNA is TGTGCCAGCAAGGAGGTAGCGGGAGACACCGGGGAGCTGTTTTTT. Translation: CASKEVAGDTGELFF. J is TRBJ2-2 and V is TRBV6-2 or TRBV6-3, with TRBD2 matching over 9 bases. Per the germline V gene, CDR1 is MNHEY and CDR2 is SVGEGT. Losses at the gene ends were 7 bases for V and 3 bases for J; bases not matched to a gene: 6. The CDR3 length is 15 residues.

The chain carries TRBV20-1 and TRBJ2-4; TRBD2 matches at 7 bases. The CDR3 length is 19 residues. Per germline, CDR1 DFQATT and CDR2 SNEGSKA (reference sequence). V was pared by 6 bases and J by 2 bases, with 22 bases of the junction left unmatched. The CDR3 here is CSADEREGIGEWSKNIQYF. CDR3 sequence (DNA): TGCAGTGCGGACGAGCGGGAAGGGATAGGGGAGTGGTCCAAAAACATTCAGTACTTC.

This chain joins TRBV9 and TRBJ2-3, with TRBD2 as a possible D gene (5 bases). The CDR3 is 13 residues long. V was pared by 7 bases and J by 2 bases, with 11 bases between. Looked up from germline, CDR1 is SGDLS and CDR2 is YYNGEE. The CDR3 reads CASGGILTDTQYF. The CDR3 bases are TGTGCCAGCGGAGGAATACTCACAGATACGCAGTATTTT.

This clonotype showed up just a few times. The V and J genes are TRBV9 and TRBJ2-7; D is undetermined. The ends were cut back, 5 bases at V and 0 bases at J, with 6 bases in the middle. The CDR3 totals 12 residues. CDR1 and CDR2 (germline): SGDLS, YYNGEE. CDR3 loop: CASSGDSYEQYF. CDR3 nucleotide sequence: TGTGCCAGCAGTGGGGACTCCTACGAGCAGTACTTC.

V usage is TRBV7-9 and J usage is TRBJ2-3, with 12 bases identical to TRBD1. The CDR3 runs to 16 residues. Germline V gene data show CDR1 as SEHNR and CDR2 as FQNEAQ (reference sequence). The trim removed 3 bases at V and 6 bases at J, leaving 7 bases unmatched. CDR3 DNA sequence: TGTGCCAGCAGCTTGGGACAGGGGGCAGGGCTGGATACGCAGTATTTT. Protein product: CASSLGQGAGLDTQYF.

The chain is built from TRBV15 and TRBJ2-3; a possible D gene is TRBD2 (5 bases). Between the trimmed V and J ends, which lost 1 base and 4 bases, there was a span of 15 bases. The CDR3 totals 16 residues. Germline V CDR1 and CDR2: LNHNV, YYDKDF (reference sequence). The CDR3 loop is CATSRGPSDLSDTQYF. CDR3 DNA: TGTGCCACCAGCAGAGGACCCTCGGACTTGTCAGATACGCAGTATTTT.

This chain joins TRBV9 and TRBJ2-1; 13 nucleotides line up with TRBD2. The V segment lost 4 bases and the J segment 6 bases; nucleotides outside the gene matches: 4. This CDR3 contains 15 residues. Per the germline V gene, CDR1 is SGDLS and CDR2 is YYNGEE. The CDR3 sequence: CASSIGLAGANEQFF. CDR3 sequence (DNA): TGTGCCAGCAGCATCGGACTAGCGGGGGCCAATGAGCAGTTCTTC.

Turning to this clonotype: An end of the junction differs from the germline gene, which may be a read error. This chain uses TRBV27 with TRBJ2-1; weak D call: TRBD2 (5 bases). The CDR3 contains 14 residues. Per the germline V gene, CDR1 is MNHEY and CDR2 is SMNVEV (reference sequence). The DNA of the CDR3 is TGTGTCAGCAGCCCGACGGGAACCTACAATGAGCAGTTCTTC. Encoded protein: CVSSPTGTYNEQFF.

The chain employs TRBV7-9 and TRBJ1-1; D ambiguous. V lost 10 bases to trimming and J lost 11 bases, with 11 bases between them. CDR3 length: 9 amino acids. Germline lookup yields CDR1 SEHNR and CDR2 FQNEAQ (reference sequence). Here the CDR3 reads CATHGQAFF. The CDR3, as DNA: TGTGCCACCCATGGTCAGGCTTTCTTT.

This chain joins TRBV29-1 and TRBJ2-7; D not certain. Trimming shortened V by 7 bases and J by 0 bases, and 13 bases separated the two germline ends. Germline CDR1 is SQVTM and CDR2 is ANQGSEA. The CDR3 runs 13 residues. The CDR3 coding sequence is TGCAGCGCCCGTAGTCCGAGCTCCTACGAGCAGTACTTC. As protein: CSARSPSSYEQYF.

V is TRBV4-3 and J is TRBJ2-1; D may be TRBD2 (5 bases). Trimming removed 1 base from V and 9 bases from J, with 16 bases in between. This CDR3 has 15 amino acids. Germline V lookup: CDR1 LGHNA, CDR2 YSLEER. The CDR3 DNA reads TGCGCCAGCAGCCAAGCTGGGCAGGTCACTAGTGAGCAGTTCTTC. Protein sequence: CASSQAGQVTSEQFF.